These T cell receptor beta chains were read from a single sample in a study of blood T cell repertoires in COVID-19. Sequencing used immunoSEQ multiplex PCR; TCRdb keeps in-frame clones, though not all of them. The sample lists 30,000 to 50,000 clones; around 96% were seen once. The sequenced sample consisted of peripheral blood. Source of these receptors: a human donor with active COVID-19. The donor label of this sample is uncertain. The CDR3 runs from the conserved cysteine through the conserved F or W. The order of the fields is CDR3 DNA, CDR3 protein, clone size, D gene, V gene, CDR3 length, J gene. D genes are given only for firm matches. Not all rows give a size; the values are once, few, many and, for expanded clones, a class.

CDR3nt: TGTGCCAGCAGCTCCCGGACAGGGGGTGGCACTGAAGCTTTCTTT; CDR3aa: CASSSRTGGGTEAFF; abundance: -; d_gene: TRBD1; v_gene: TRBV5-5; len: 15; j_gene: TRBJ1-1
CDR3nt: TGCAGCGTTGCCGCGACAGGCTCCTCTTCCGAGCAGTACTTC; CDR3aa: CSVAATGSSSEQYF; abundance: -; d_gene: -; v_gene: TRBV29-1; len: 14; j_gene: TRBJ2-7
CDR3nt: TGTGCCAGCAGTTGGTCGGTCGGGACCTACGAGCAGTACTTC; CDR3aa: CASSWSVGTYEQYF; abundance: once; d_gene: -; v_gene: TRBV28; len: 14; j_gene: TRBJ2-7
CDR3nt: TGTGCCAGCAGCAAGGAACCGGGAACCTACGAGCAGTACTTC; CDR3aa: CASSKEPGTYEQYF; abundance: -; d_gene: -; v_gene: TRBV7-2; len: 14; j_gene: TRBJ2-7
CDR3nt: TGTGCCAGCAGCCCCATCCCTGAGTCTGGAAACACCATATATTTT; CDR3aa: CASSPIPESGNTIYF; abundance: -; d_gene: -; v_gene: TRBV11-2; len: 15; j_gene: TRBJ1-3
CDR3nt: TGTGCCAGCAGCCCCTCCCAAGCGAGCGAGCAGTACTTC; CDR3aa: CASSPSQASEQYF; abundance: -; d_gene: -; v_gene: TRBV7-2; len: 13; j_gene: TRBJ2-7
CDR3nt: TGTGCCAGTAGCCGCCAGGGTTACGAGCAGTACTTC; CDR3aa: CASSRQGYEQYF; abundance: -; d_gene: -; v_gene: TRBV19; len: 12; j_gene: TRBJ2-7
CDR3nt: TGTGCCAGCAGTTACTCGGGGACAGGGATAGGAAACACCATATATTTT; CDR3aa: CASSYSGTGIGNTIYF; abundance: -; d_gene: TRBD1; v_gene: TRBV6-6; len: 16; j_gene: TRBJ1-3
CDR3nt: TGTGCCAGACGTAGCGGGGTCACAGATGAGCAGTTCTTC; CDR3aa: CARRSGVTDEQFF; abundance: -; d_gene: TRBD2; v_gene: TRBV28; len: 13; j_gene: TRBJ2-1
CDR3nt: TGTGCCACCAGCAGAGGGGCGGGGACAGATGAGCAGTTCTTC; CDR3aa: CATSRGAGTDEQFF; abundance: -; d_gene: -; v_gene: TRBV15; len: 14; j_gene: TRBJ2-1
CDR3nt: TGTGCCAGCAGCTCGCGAGGGGGTCGGACATCCACGGAGACCCAGTACTTC; CDR3aa: CASSSRGGRTSTETQYF; abundance: -; d_gene: -; v_gene: TRBV11-2; len: 17; j_gene: TRBJ2-5
CDR3nt: TGTGCCATCAGGGACGGGGGAGACAGGGCCGGAGAGCAGTACTTC; CDR3aa: CAIRDGGDRAGEQYF; abundance: -; d_gene: -; v_gene: TRBV10-3; len: 15; j_gene: TRBJ2-7
CDR3nt: TGTGCCAGCAGCCAAGATAGGGCACAGGCCAGTTCACCCCTCCACTTT; CDR3aa: CASSQDRAQASSPLHF; abundance: -; d_gene: -; v_gene: TRBV3-1/TRBV3-2; len: 16; j_gene: TRBJ1-6
CDR3nt: TGTGCCAGCAGCTCCGGGGGGTCAGCGAGTACGCAGTATTTT; CDR3aa: CASSSGGSASTQYF; abundance: -; d_gene: TRBD2; v_gene: TRBV11-2; len: 14; j_gene: TRBJ2-3
CDR3nt: TGCGCCAGCAGCCGACAGGGGTTCGGGGACAATGAGCAGTTCTTC; CDR3aa: CASSRQGFGDNEQFF; abundance: -; d_gene: TRBD1; v_gene: TRBV5-1; len: 15; j_gene: TRBJ2-1
CDR3nt: TGCGCCAGCCTCTCAAAAACTGAACAGGGGCCGATGAACACTGAAGCTTTCTTT; CDR3aa: CASLSKTEQGPMNTEAFF; abundance: -; d_gene: TRBD1; v_gene: TRBV10-1; len: 18; j_gene: TRBJ1-1
CDR3nt: TGCGCCAGCAGGCCTCGGGACAGGGCCAGTGAAAAACTGTTTTTT; CDR3aa: CASRPRDRASEKLFF; abundance: -; d_gene: TRBD1; v_gene: TRBV5-1; len: 15; j_gene: TRBJ1-4
CDR3nt: TGTGCCAGCAGCCAACTAGCGGACAATGAGCAGTTCTTC; CDR3aa: CASSQLADNEQFF; abundance: -; d_gene: TRBD2; v_gene: TRBV14; len: 13; j_gene: TRBJ2-1
CDR3nt: TGTGCCAGCAGCCAAGGGGCAGGGGGAACCTATGGCTACACCTTC; CDR3aa: CASSQGAGGTYGYTF; abundance: -; d_gene: TRBD1; v_gene: TRBV3-1/TRBV3-2; len: 15; j_gene: TRBJ1-2
CDR3nt: TGTGCCAGCAGCTACGGAGATTTTACTAACTATGGCTACACCTTC; CDR3aa: CASSYGDFTNYGYTF; abundance: -; d_gene: -; v_gene: TRBV5-6; len: 15; j_gene: TRBJ1-2
CDR3nt: TGTGCCAGCAGGAGCGGGGGGTCTAGCACAGATACGCAGTATTTT; CDR3aa: CASRSGGSSTDTQYF; abundance: -; d_gene: TRBD2; v_gene: TRBV3-1/TRBV3-2; len: 15; j_gene: TRBJ2-3
CDR3nt: TGTGCCATCAGTGAGCAGGCAGGTAGCTACGAGCAGTACTTC; CDR3aa: CAISEQAGSYEQYF; abundance: -; d_gene: -; v_gene: TRBV10-3; len: 14; j_gene: TRBJ2-7
CDR3nt: TGTGCCAGCAGCCGCGGGACAGACACAGATACGCAGTATTTT; CDR3aa: CASSRGTDTDTQYF; abundance: -; d_gene: -; v_gene: TRBV27; len: 14; j_gene: TRBJ2-3